The table lists the clone carrying this T cell receptor (beta chain) with many counts. Its target is not known. This entry is derived from a study of T cells in Graves' hyperthyroidism and ophthalmopathy. Amplification yielded TCR beta CDR3 regions, with RNA transcripts as the source. TCR CDR3 regions were first amplified by RT-PCR with HTBI primers. TCRdb reprocessed the multiplex PCR reads with MiXCR, giving one entry per CDR3 protein. The sample contains some 270,000 distinct CDR3 sequences, 10% to 15% of which appear only once. Study conclusions and caveats: Expanded thyroid clonotypes (above 0.001) were mostly also found in blood.

Germline V gene data show CDR1 as MNHEY and CDR2 as SMNVEV (reference sequence). V shed 3 bases and J 2 bases; nucleotides not matched to a gene: 8. The CDR3 totals 17 residues. Patients were excluded because of uncontrolled infection, other autoimmune disease, pregnancy or lactation. Cells are PBMCs isolated from about 10 ml of fresh blood. This chain joins TRBV27 and TRBJ2-3; TRBD2 matches at 10 bases. The clonotype was recovered from a woman aged 25 to 39 with Graves' hyperthyroidism that later progressed to Graves' ophthalmopathy. Sequenced material: blood. In nucleotides, the CDR3 is TGTGCCAGCAGTTTCACCCCCCTAGCGGGGGACACAGATACGCAGTATTTT. Translation gives CASSFTPLAGDTDTQYF.